The TCR beta chain described here comes from a study of T cell repertoires in cytomegalovirus infection. The overall study: Carrying CMV and the relevant HLA type showed in public TCR beta signatures. The study's findings and limits: Pooled public TCR beta family frequency picked out CMV carriers with the relevant HLA. HLA-C-restricted, CMV-specific TCR beta clonotypes were dominant ex vivo.

V trimming: 5 bases; J trimming: 8 bases; junction bases outside the gene matches: 8. Germline assignment: CDR1 SGHVS and CDR2 FQNEAQ. CDR3 length: 14 amino acids. This clonotype was counted ten times or more. Its antigen is as yet unknown. From the reads, TCRdb called clonotypes with MiXCR, one entry per CDR3 protein. The sample has around 180,000 distinct CDR3 sequences, 28% seen once; the top ten hold under 35%. Input material: PBMCs. This clonotype originated in a human donor in good health (CMV status not recorded). Some clones in this sample may be carry-over from other donors' samples. This rearrangement joins TRBV7-8 to TRBJ2-1, with 8 bases lining up with TRBD1. The CDR3 DNA sequence: TGTGCCAGCAGCACCGACAGGACAGGGTATGAGCAGTTCTTC. As protein: CASSTDRTGYEQFF.